These 5 T cell receptor beta chains share one sample of origin, sequenced in a study of T cells of healthy individuals. TCRdb used MiXCR to reprocess the 5' RACE reads, holding one entry per CDR3 protein. Of more than 85,000 distinct CDR3 sequences in the sample, 17% were seen once. The receptors shown here come from a human donor in good health.

This clonotype was recorded a few times. The J gene is TRBJ1-5, the V gene TRBV6-2 or TRBV6-3, with 7 positions matching TRBD1. Germline CDR1 reads MNHEY; CDR2 reads SVGEGT. This CDR3 is 16 amino acids long. The trim removed 4 bases at V and 2 bases at J, leaving 8 bases unmatched. The CDR3 region is CASSSDTGVGNQPQHF. CDR3 coding DNA: TGTGCCAGCAGTTCGGATACAGGGGTCGGCAATCAGCCCCAGCATTTT.

The rearrangement joins TRBV27 to TRBJ1-1, with a tentative D call TRBD1 (6 bases). CDR3 length: 14 amino acids. V was pared by 5 bases and J by 5 bases, with 15 bases between. The germline V gene has CDR1 MNHEY and CDR2 SMNVEV (reference sequence). CDR3 in DNA: TGTGCCAGCAGTCCCCGTACAGGGTATACTGAAGCTTTCTTT. Translation: CASSPRTGYTEAFF.

This clonotype was seen a few times. The chain has TRBV7-2 and TRBJ2-7; D remains ambiguous. V lost 7 bases and J lost 2, with 12 bases in between. This CDR3 comprises 13 residues. Germline lookup yields CDR1 SGHTA and CDR2 FQGNSA. CDR3 residues: CASNVDPTYEQYF. In nucleotides, the CDR3 is TGTGCCAGCAACGTAGACCCAACCTACGAGCAGTACTTC. Combining the CDR3 with reference TRBV7-2 and TRBJ2-7 gives the whole variable domain GAGVSQSPSNKVTEKGKDVELRCDPISGHTALYWYRQSLGQGLEFLIYFQGNSAPDKSGLPSDRFSAERTGGSVSTLTIQRTQQEDSAVYLCASNVDPTYEQYFGPGTRLTVT.

In this sample, this clonotype turned up many times. The V and J genes are TRBV4-2 and TRBJ2-1; D is undetermined. The germline gives CDR1 LGHNA, CDR2 YNFKEQ. V dropped 2 bases and J dropped 4 bases, with 3 bases sitting between them. The CDR3 length is 12 residues. The CDR3 DNA sequence: TGTGCCAGCAGCCAAACTTACAATGAGCAGTTCTTC. Protein sequence: CASSQTYNEQFF.

V gene TRBV9 combines with J gene TRBJ2-1; maybe TRBD1 (8 bases). The ends were cut back, 0 bases at V and 6 bases at J, with 13 bases in the middle. The CDR3 consists of 15 residues. Germline V gene sequence: CDR1 SGDLS, CDR2 YYNGEE. The CDR3 coding sequence is TGTGCCAGCAGCGTAGGGGGGGGACAGGCCAATGAGCAGTTCTTC. The encoded protein is CASSVGGGQANEQFF.